Below, 8 T cell receptor beta chains from the same sample are listed, as sequenced in a study of tumor-infiltrating lymphocytes in primary liver carcinoma. From approximately 490 ng total RNA, TCR beta cDNA was generated with a primer in the constant region. Each TCR beta library was derived from three nested multiplex PCR rounds that employed slightly modified ARM-PCR. Two initial PCR rounds of roughly 10 cycles each paired TRBV1-TRBV30 forward primers with a C-beta reverse primer. TCRdb recomputed calls from the multiplex PCR reads with MiXCR, one row per CDR3 protein. The sample holds fewer than 350,000 distinct CDR3 sequences, 60% to 80% seen once. Researchers drew blood RNA from unsorted whole blood and extracted germline DNA as well. Sequencing input: peripheral blood. The receptors derive from a man in his forties or fifties with primary liver carcinoma and hepatitis B virus infection.

For this clonotype: Being one base from a much bigger clone, this may be a read error. The chain carries TRBV6-6 and TRBJ2-7, with 9 nucleotides matching TRBD2. CDR1 is MNHNY and CDR2 is SVGAGI in the germline V gene (reference sequence). CDR3 length: 14 residues. The CDR3 nucleotides are TGTGCCAGTCGAGCGGGGGGTTCCCTATACGAGCACTACTTC. Protein: CASRAGGSLYEHYF.

This clonotype has a count of ten or more. The chain combines TRBV6-2 or TRBV6-3 with TRBJ1-1; D uncertain. The ends were cut back, 4 bases at V and 4 bases at J, with 13 bases in the middle. CDR3 size: 14 residues. In germline, CDR1 is MNHEY, CDR2 SVGEGT. Here the CDR3 DNA reads TGTGCCAGCAGTTTAGGACGGCTATCCACTGAAGCTTTCTTT. Amino acid sequence: CASSLGRLSTEAFF.

As concerns this clonotype: The junction departs from the called germline gene at one end, perhaps through a read error. The CDR3 sequence is CASSTDPLSGFTF. The CDR3 DNA reads TGTGCCAGCAGCACGGACCCATTGAGCGGCTTCACCTTC. V usage is TRBV7-8 and J usage is TRBJ1-2; D not certain. Germline CDR1 is SGHVS and CDR2 is FQNEAQ. The CDR3 extends over 13 amino acids.

To note about this clonotype: The CDR3 does not end in the conserved phenylalanine or tryptophan, so this is likely a read error. The chain uses TRBV7-9 and TRBJ2-7, with 10 bases fitting TRBD1. CDR1 and CDR2 from the germline V gene are SEHNR and FQNEAQ (reference sequence). The CDR3 covers 21 residues. After removal of 1 base from V and 0 bases from J, the junction contained 18 bases not matched to a gene. This chain's CDR3 is CASSLGLGQGLTLESSYEQYL. CDR3 nucleotides: TGTGCCAGCAGCTTAGGTTTGGGACAGGGGCTAACTCTAGAGAGCTCCTACGAGCAGTACTTA.

About this clonotype itself: The CDR3 carries no conserved terminal phenylalanine or tryptophan, so it likely arises from a read error. The chain uses TRBV11-1 and TRBJ2-1, with a weak D call TRBD2 (6 bases). Germline V gene data show CDR1 as SGHAT and CDR2 as FQDESV (reference sequence). The CDR3 sequence is 18 residues long. CDR3 sequence reads: CTSSWGLTVSSSYNEQFY. CDR3 DNA sequence: TGTACCAGCAGCTGGGGACTCACCGTTTCGAGCTCCTACAATGAGCAGTTCTAC.

This clonotype was recorded many times. The V call is TRBV11-3, the J call TRBJ2-1; the D is unclear. Trimming pared 1 base from V and 1 base from J, leaving 11 bases between. CDR1 and CDR2 from the germline V gene are SGHNT and YENEEA. CDR3 length equals 16 residues. CDR3 protein: CASSLGPRGSYNEQFF. The CDR3 DNA sequence: TGTGCCAGCAGCTTAGGCCCCCGAGGATCCTACAATGAGCAGTTCTTC.

About this clonotype: Given a much more abundant clone one base away, this may be a read error. The gene calls are TRBV4-3 and TRBJ1-2; D is ambiguous. CDR1 LGHNA and CDR2 YSLEER come from the germline V gene. There are 14 residues in the CDR3. CDR3 nucleotide sequence: TGCGCCAGCAGCCAAGAGGCACAGAACTATGGCTACTCCTTC. Translation gives CASSQEAQNYGYSF.

To note about this clonotype: Since a much larger clone is just one base distant, this may be a read error. The V and J genes are TRBV4-1 and TRBJ1-2; D not resolved. The CDR3 is 13 residues long. Germline V gene data show CDR1 as MGHRA and CDR2 as YSYEKL. CDR3 sequence (DNA): TGCGCCAACAGCCAGACGAGGGATTATGGCTACACCTTC. Protein product: CANSQTRDYGYTF.